Here is one T cell receptor beta chain with its context. Its antigen is not identified. Trimming stripped 5 bases from V and 4 bases from J, with 18 bases between. This CDR3 has 17 amino acids. Germline loops: CDR1 MNHNS, CDR2 SASEGT. This record belongs to a study of response to subunit inactivated influenza vaccine. Overall study results and limits: Each seasonal flu vaccination may recruit only limited new T cells, authors suggested.

In TCRdb, the RT-PCR reads were re-called with MiXCR into one record per CDR3 protein. The repertoire has about 650,000 distinct CDR3 sequences, 13% to 15% of them found once; the top ten carry about 7.6%. This sample comprised PBMCs from blood, obtained around 14 days before vaccination. The TCR was taken from a man in his forties or fifties who received an inactivated influenza vaccine. The chain carries TRBV6-1 and TRBJ2-6, with D tentatively TRBD2 (6 bases). For the CDR3, the DNA is TGTGCCAGCAGTCCCCTCGGAGGGCAGGCCGGGGCCAACGTCCTGACTTTC. It codes for CASSPLGGQAGANVLTF.